This is a list of T cell receptor beta chains from one sample in a study of molecular identifiers for immune sequencing clone quantification. TCRdb fed the PCR reads into MiXCR, producing one record per CDR3 protein. The sample gives approximately 680,000 distinct CDR3 sequences, 25% of which show up once; about 0.81% is in the top ten. Sequenced: naive CD8+ T cells from blood, with Jurkat cell RNA spiked in. All receptors derive from a human donor in good health. Some libraries in this study had Jurkat cell RNA spiked in. CDR3s include the opening cysteine and the closing phenylalanine or tryptophan. D genes are given only for firm matches. The size of a clone is reported for some rows only, either as once, few or many, or as a class for expanded clones.

d_call	j_call	clone_size	v_call	cdr3_aa	cdr3_nt
TRBD2	TRBJ2-7	NA	TRBV5-6	CASSLGGERYF	TGTGCCAGCAGCCTGGGGGGGGAGCGGTACTTC
NA	TRBJ2-5	NA	TRBV20-1	CRPQDSLWEETQYF	TGCAGACCCCAAGACAGTTTATGGGAAGAGACCCAGTACTTC
NA	TRBJ2-7	many	TRBV27	CASHKSSGYSYEQYF	TGTGCCAGCCACAAGTCCTCGGGGTACTCCTACGAGCAGTACTTC
NA	TRBJ2-1	NA	TRBV5-3	CASSLPGLQLF	TGTGCCAGCAGCTTACCGGGACTTCAGCTCTTC
NA	TRBJ1-5	NA	TRBV30	CAWSADTGQPQQF	TGTGCCTGGAGTGCCGATACGGGCCAGCCCCAGCAGTTT
NA	TRBJ1-3	many	TRBV20-1	CSAEDEDVGNTIYF	TGCAGTGCTGAGGACGAGGACGTAGGAAACACCATATATTTT
NA	TRBJ2-1	many	TRBV7-2	CASRPTGHPKQFF	TGTGCCAGCAGACCCACCGGACACCCTAAGCAGTTCTTC
NA	TRBJ2-7	NA	TRBV12-3/TRBV12-4	CASSLIGAGHEQYF	TGTGCCAGCAGTTTAATCGGTGCTGGGCACGAGCAGTACTTC
NA	TRBJ2-7	many	TRBV6-2/TRBV6-3	CASSHGFSYEQYF	TGTGCCAGCAGCCACGGGTTCTCCTACGAGCAGTACTTC
TRBD1	TRBJ2-3	few	TRBV9	CASSVATGGSGTDTQYF	TGTGCCAGCAGCGTAGCTACAGGGGGTAGCGGCACAGATACGCAGTATTTT
TRBD2	TRBJ2-3	many	TRBV2	CASSELAGSTDTQYF	TGTGCCAGCAGTGAGTTAGCGGGGTCCACAGATACGCAGTATTTT
NA	TRBJ2-2	NA	TRBV27	CASSLSRPGGVGELFF	TGTGCCAGCAGTTTATCGAGGCCTGGAGGAGTCGGGGAGCTGTTTTTT
NA	TRBJ2-3	many	TRBV9	CASSPTSGDTQYF	TGTGCCAGCAGCCCTACTTCCGGAGATACGCAGTATTTT
NA	TRBJ2-7	many	TRBV6-5	CASHGGGGIDEQYF	TGTGCCAGTCACGGCGGAGGGGGCATCGACGAGCAGTACTTC
TRBD2	TRBJ2-7	NA	TRBV3-1	CASSQERGEAYEQYF	TGTGCCAGCAGCCAAGAGCGGGGGGAAGCCTACGAGCAGTACTTC
NA	TRBJ1-1	few	TRBV27	CASSFSGRAEAFF	TGTGCCAGCAGTTTTTCAGGGAGAGCTGAAGCTTTCTTT
NA	TRBJ1-6	few	TRBV4-1	CASSQTTPNSPLHF	TGCGCCAGCAGCCAAACCACTCCGAATTCACCCCTCCACTTT
TRBD1	TRBJ1-1	many	TRBV20-1	CSARTGSNTEAFF	TGCAGTGCCCGGACAGGGAGTAACACTGAAGCTTTCTTT
NA	TRBJ1-4	NA	TRBV12-3/TRBV12-4	CASGFDAGEEKLFF	TGTGCCAGCGGTTTCGACGCCGGAGAGGAAAAACTGTTTTTT
NA	TRBJ2-1	NA	TRBV6-2/TRBV6-3	CASSSPSDLSSYNEQFF	TGTGCCAGCAGTTCTCCTAGCGACTTGAGCTCCTACAATGAGCAGTTCTTC
TRBD1	TRBJ2-3	many	TRBV7-6	CASSSYQGAGDTQYF	TGTGCCAGCAGCTCTTATCAGGGGGCTGGAGATACGCAGTATTTT
NA	TRBJ2-1	many	TRBV19	CASSTPAGNEQFF	TGTGCCAGTAGTACCCCAGCAGGTAATGAGCAGTTCTTC
NA	TRBJ1-1	NA	TRBV5-1	CASSLGQYPEAFF	TGCGCCAGCAGCTTGGGTCAGTACCCTGAAGCTTTCTTT
NA	TRBJ2-7	many	TRBV5-4	CASSEDRAGYEQYF	TGTGCCAGCAGCGAAGACCGGGCCGGGTACGAGCAGTACTTC
NA	TRBJ1-1	NA	TRBV29-1	CSVPSLNTEAFF	TGCAGCGTTCCCAGTCTGAACACTGAAGCTTTCTTT
NA	TRBJ2-3	many	TRBV7-6	CASRLTGSITDTQYF	TGTGCCAGCAGGCTCACAGGGTCTATCACAGATACGCAGTATTTT
NA	TRBJ2-2	NA	TRBV20-1	CSARDLTGTLNTGELFF	TGCAGTGCTAGAGATTTAACCGGGACACTGAACACCGGGGAGCTGTTTTTT